The sequence of this T cell receptor beta chain was determined in a study of CD8+ T cells in alopecia areata. About the study: Recipients were roughly 6-11-week-old female C3H/HeJ mice grafted with skin from approximately 6-13-month-old C3H/HeJ donors with spontaneous alopecia.

The study, taken as a whole, reports: Unlike in mice, where it was clearer, TCR sharing across patients was less clear, possibly HLA-related. Clonality exceeded that of normal scalp in lesional scalp, most notably in alopecia totalis/universalis.

Extracted RNA was reverse transcribed into cDNA, the sequencing template. Clones were sequenced by immunoSEQ multiplex PCR, and TCRdb holds only the in-frame ones, with some missing. The sample shows about 270,000 clones, none of them appearing just once. Germline V CDR1 and CDR2: NSHNY, SYGAGN. The CDR3 extends over 12 amino acids. Concerning this clone itself: Its target is not known. Germline and genes: mouse. The read ends 4 residues shy of where the CDR3 ends; the end is completed using the germline J gene.

CD4, CD8alpha, NKG2D, NKG2ACE and other markers guided sorting of pooled cutaneous lymph node cells. The TCR comes from a C3H/HeJ mouse with alopecia areata. The strain's MHC type: H2-k. Sequencing used CD4+ T cells sorted from a lymph node. The J gene is TRBJ1-2, the V gene TRBV13-1, with 8 bases lining up with TRBD1. CDR3 DNA (partial): TGTGCCAGCAGTGGGACAGGGTAC. Translated: CASSGTGY. The full CDR3 sequence reads CASSGTGYDYTF.